The 15 T cell receptor beta chains reported below all come from one sample, sequenced in a study of shared clonotypes between healthy human individuals. Measured with immunoSEQ multiplex PCR; TCRdb has only the in-frame clones, and not every one. This sample has some 510,000 clones, with 79% found just once. The sequencing input was PBMCs. These receptors all stem from a woman aged 40 to 50 in good health. Some clones in this sample may be carry-over from other donors' samples.

This sequence joins TRBV6-1 and TRBJ2-7, with D uncertain. Trimming stripped 4 bases from V and 3 bases from J, with 10 bases between. This CDR3 region has 13 residues. The germline gives CDR1 MNHNS, CDR2 SASEGT. The CDR3 region has the DNA TGTGCCAGCAGTGTCGAGAGCCTCTACGAGCAGTACTTC. As protein: CASSVESLYEQYF.

This clone came up a few times. CDR3 sequence reads: CASSGRTGFGNEQYF. The CDR3 region has the DNA TGTGCCAGCAGCGGCCGGACAGGGTTTGGGAACGAGCAGTACTTC. V usage is TRBV13 and J usage is TRBJ2-7; 8 bases map to TRBD1. Unmatched junction bases numbered 11, after V lost 5 bases and J lost 5 bases. The CDR3 runs 15 residues. Germline loops: CDR1 PRHDT, CDR2 FYEKMQ (reference sequence).

This clone was recorded only once. Other DNA sequences in the same sample also yield this CDR3. The J gene is TRBJ2-5, the V gene TRBV9; no clear D gene. This CDR3 has 13 residues. The germline V gene has CDR1 SGDLS and CDR2 YYNGEE. Trimming pared 1 base from V and 0 bases from J, leaving 4 bases between. The CDR3 loop is CASSVRDQETQYF. DNA of the CDR3: TGTGCCAGCAGCGTACGGGACCAAGAGACCCAGTACTTC.

CDR3 amino acids: CASGIAATDTQYF. CDR3 sequence (DNA): TGTGCCAGCGGGATAGCGGCTACAGATACGCAGTATTTT. The chain joins TRBV5-4 to TRBJ2-3, with D possibly TRBD2 on 6 matching bases. CDR3 length: 13 residues. Deletions cut 7 bases from V and 3 bases from J, with 12 bases between. The V gene's germline CDR1 is SGHNT and CDR2 YYREEE (reference sequence).

A few counts support this clone. V usage is TRBV5-1 and J usage is TRBJ1-5; D gene unclear. V was trimmed by 1 base and J by 9 bases, leaving 8 bases between them. CDR3 size: 12 residues. The germline V gene encodes CDR1 SGHRS and CDR2 YFSETQ. The DNA of the CDR3 is TGCGCCAGCAGCTTGCCCCCTTCGCCCCAGCATTTT. It translates to CASSLPPSPQHF.

The CDR3 region has the DNA TGTGCCACCAGCGCACCGGGACAGGGCCACTACGAGCAGTACTTC. This translates into CATSAPGQGHYEQYF. V usage is TRBV15 and J usage is TRBJ2-7; 9 nucleotides align to TRBD1. There are 15 residues in the CDR3. J was trimmed by 3 bases and V by 5 bases; bases with no gene match: 8. Germline-derived CDR1 and CDR2 are LNHNV and YYDKDF (reference sequence).

This clone has a single count. J is TRBJ2-5 and V is TRBV5-4; 16 bases match TRBD2. J was trimmed by 1 base and V by 3 bases; bases with no gene match: 3. From germline, CDR1 is SGHNT and CDR2 YYREEE (reference sequence). The CDR3 totals 17 residues. CDR3 nucleotide sequence: TGTGCCAGCAGCTCCGGGACTAGCGGGAGGGTCCAAGAGACCCAGTACTTC. Protein product: CASSSGTSGRVQETQYF.

The chain couples TRBV11-2 to TRBJ2-1; no clear D. The V and J ends lost 6 bases and 4 bases respectively, with 16 bases between them. There are 15 residues in the CDR3. Germline CDR1 SGHAT, CDR2 FQNNGV. The DNA for the CDR3 is TGTGCCAGCAGTTCTGCTTTCTTTGGGTACAATGAGCAGTTCTTC. Amino acids: CASSSAFFGYNEQFF.

The chain is built from TRBV2 and TRBJ2-1; 13 nucleotides match TRBD2. From germline, CDR1 is SNHLY and CDR2 FYNNEI. The CDR3 extends over 15 amino acids. V lost 10 bases to trimming and J lost 1 base; unmatched junction nucleotides: 4. This CDR3 reads CAIRLAGGSYNEQFF. The CDR3 nucleotides read TGTGCCATCAGACTAGCGGGAGGTTCCTACAATGAGCAGTTCTTC.

V usage is TRBV5-8 and J usage is TRBJ2-7, with 7 bases fitting TRBD1. After removal of 5 bases from V and 7 bases from J, the junction contained 15 bases not matched to a gene. The CDR3 totals 15 residues. Germline CDR1 reads SGHTS; CDR2 reads YDEGEE. CDR3 amino acids: CASRTGTALGEEQYF. DNA for the CDR3: TGTGCCAGCAGAACTGGGACAGCCCTCGGCGAGGAGCAGTACTTC. Full variable domain (outside the CDR3, taken from reference TRBV5-8 and TRBJ2-7): EAGVTQSPTHLIKTRGQQATLRCSPISGHTSVYWYQQALGLGLQFLLWYDEGEERNRGNFPPRFSGRQFPNYSSELNVNALELEDSALYLCASRTGTALGEEQYFGPGTRLTVT.

On this clone itself: A much larger clone lies one base from this, so it may be a read error. Other nucleotide sequences from this sample produce the same CDR3. The rearrangement uses TRBV28 and TRBJ1-2; D is unclear. Germline V CDR1 and CDR2: MDHEN, SYDVKM. The CDR3 has 13 residues. For the CDR3, the DNA is TGTGCCAGTAGTTTCGAAGGGCACTATGGCTACACCTTC. Translation gives CASSFEGHYGYTF.

V usage is TRBV5-1 and J usage is TRBJ2-2; TRBD1 matches 8 bases. V was pared by 0 bases and J by 6 bases, with 4 bases of the junction left unmatched. CDR1 is SGHRS and CDR2 is YFSETQ in the germline V gene. The CDR3 consists of 15 residues. The chain's CDR3 is CASSLATGASGELFF. In nucleotides, the CDR3 is TGCGCCAGCAGCTTGGCGACAGGGGCTTCCGGGGAGCTGTTTTTT.

The rearrangement links TRBV4-1 to TRBJ2-6; the D is unclear. Per germline, CDR1 MGHRA and CDR2 YSYEKL. The CDR3 has 17 amino acids. V was cut by 0 bases and J by 1 base, with 10 bases left in between. The DNA of the CDR3 is TGCGCCAGCAGCCAAGATCATCTGGGTTCTGGGGCCAACGTCCTGACTTTC. Translation: CASSQDHLGSGANVLTF.

The gene calls are TRBV7-9 and TRBJ2-3; D uncertain. V was pared by 1 base and J by 5 bases, with 13 bases between. Germline values: CDR1 SEHNR, CDR2 FQNEAQ (reference sequence). There are 15 residues in the CDR3. CDR3 residues: CASSLGNGEGDTQYF. CDR3 bases: TGTGCCAGCAGCTTAGGAAACGGCGAAGGAGATACGCAGTATTTT.

This clone was counted a few times. This sequence joins TRBV4-1 and TRBJ1-5, with a possible D match to TRBD1 (5 bases). Germline CDR1 is MGHRA and CDR2 is YSYEKL. V was clipped by 1 base and J by 4 bases, with 11 bases between them. There are 15 residues in the CDR3. CDR3 nucleotides: TGCGCCAGCAGCCAAGCTTTCAGGGAAAATCAGCCCCAGCATTTT. This codes for CASSQAFRENQPQHF.